The next 8 T cell receptor beta chains were all read from a single sample in a study of T cell responses to AZD1222 COVID-19 vaccine. Only in-frame clones appear in the TCRdb table, and some are missing; sequencing was by immunoSEQ multiplex PCR. This sample has 90,000 to 120,000 clones, with around 90% found just once. The sequences come from peripheral blood, collected on day 0 of AZD1222 vaccination. The receptors derive from an adult in good health.

This CDR3 is CASKVKQNTEAFF. Here the CDR3 DNA reads TGCGCCAGCAAGGTCAAGCAAAACACTGAAGCTTTCTTT. This sequence joins TRBV5-1 and TRBJ1-1; D not certain. CDR1 is SGHRS, CDR2 YFSETQ, per germline. Trimming left V 6 bases short and J 2 bases short, with 11 bases between. The CDR3 consists of 13 residues. The full variable domain, completed using reference TRBV5-1 and TRBJ1-1, is KAGVTQTPRYLIKTRGQQVTLSCSPISGHRSVSWYQQTPGQGLQFLFEYFSETQRNKGNFPGRFSGRQFSNSRSEMNVSTLELGDSALYLCASKVKQNTEAFFGQGTRLTVV.

The chain carries TRBV12-3 or TRBV12-4 and TRBJ2-7; the D gene is possibly TRBD2 (6 bases). CDR3 length: 13 amino acids. The V end lost 6 bases, the J end lost 0 bases, and 9 bases lay between the germline ends. CDR3 DNA sequence: TGTGCCAGCAGGACTAGGAGCTCCTACGAGCAGTACTTC. Residues: CASRTRSSYEQYF.

V gene TRBV5-6 combines with J gene TRBJ1-4; weak D call: TRBD1 (5 bases). CDR3 length: 17 amino acids. The V gene's germline CDR1 is SGHDT and CDR2 YYEEEE. Trimming removed 3 bases from V and 0 bases from J, with 15 bases in between. As DNA, the CDR3 is TGTGCCAGCAGCTGGGGCCTAATTCCCGCAACTAATGAAAAACTGTTTTTT. Its protein product is CASSWGLIPATNEKLFF.

In this sample, this clone turned up once. This chain uses TRBV19 with TRBJ2-1; possibly TRBD2 for D (6 bases). Deletions cut 3 bases from V and 8 bases from J, with 20 bases between. The germline V gene has CDR1 LNHDA and CDR2 SQIVND (reference sequence). The CDR3 sequence is 16 residues long. Here the CDR3 reads CASSIGGDRRLDEQFF. CDR3 sequence (DNA): TGTGCCAGTAGTATCGGGGGAGACCGACGTCTGGATGAGCAGTTCTTC.

This rearrangement joins TRBV4-2 to TRBJ1-2, with 10 bases that match TRBD1. CDR1 is LGHNA and CDR2 is YNFKEQ in the germline V gene. The CDR3 has 16 amino acids. V gave up 4 bases and J gave up 2 bases; unmatched junction bases: 7. The CDR3 loop reads CASSRRQGAQNYGYTF. CDR3 sequence (DNA): TGTGCCAGCAGCCGCCGACAGGGGGCGCAGAACTATGGCTACACCTTC.

This chain uses TRBV6-5 with TRBJ1-2; no firm D call. CDR1 MNHEY and CDR2 SVGAGI come from the germline V gene. Trimming removed 6 bases at V and 6 bases at J, with 5 bases between. The CDR3 is 10 amino acids. CDR3 nucleotides: TGTGCCAGCAGATTCGATGGCTACACCTTC. It codes for CASRFDGYTF.

The chain carries TRBV7-8 and TRBJ2-3; TRBD2 matches 8 bases. Germline values: CDR1 SGHVS, CDR2 FQNEAQ. The CDR3 covers 16 residues. V trimming: 5 bases; J trimming: 1 base; junction bases outside the gene matches: 8. CDR3 nucleotides: TGTGCCAGCAGCACCCCCGGGGGGGCAGGCACAGATACGCAGTATTTT. Its translation is CASSTPGGAGTDTQYF. Looking up the rest from reference TRBV7-8 and TRBJ2-3 gives the full variable domain: GAGVSQSPRYKVAKRGQDVALRCDPISGHVSLFWYQQALGQGPEFLTYFQNEAQLDKSGLPSDRFFAERPEGSVSTLKIQRTQQEDSAVYLCASSTPGGAGTDTQYFGPGTRLTVL.

As for this clone: It is unclear where the CDR3 begins or ends on the DNA, so no DNA is shown, and the CDR3 is as TCRdb lists it. The rearrangement links TRBV18 to TRBJ1-6. From its first to its last residue, the CDR3 has 15 amino acids. The V gene's germline CDR1 is KGHSH and CDR2 LQKENI. The CDR3: CASSAARDNNSPLHF.